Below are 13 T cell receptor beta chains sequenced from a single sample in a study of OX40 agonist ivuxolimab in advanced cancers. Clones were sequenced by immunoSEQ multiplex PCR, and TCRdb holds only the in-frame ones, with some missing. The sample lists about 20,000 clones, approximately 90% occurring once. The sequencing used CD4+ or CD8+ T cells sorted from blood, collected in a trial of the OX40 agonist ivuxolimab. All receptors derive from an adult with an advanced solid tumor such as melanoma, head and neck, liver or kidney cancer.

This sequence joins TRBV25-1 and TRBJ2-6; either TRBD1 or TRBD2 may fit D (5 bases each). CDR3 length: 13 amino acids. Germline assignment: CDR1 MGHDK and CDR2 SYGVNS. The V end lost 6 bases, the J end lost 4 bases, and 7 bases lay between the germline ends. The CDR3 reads CASSGAGANVLTF. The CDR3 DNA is TGTGCCAGCAGCGGGGCAGGGGCCAACGTCCTGACTTTC. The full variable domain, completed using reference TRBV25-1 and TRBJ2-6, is EADIYQTPRYLVIGTGKKITLECSQTMGHDKMYWYQQDPGMELHLIHYSYGVNSTEKGDLSSESTVSRIRTEHFPLTLESARPSHTSQYLCASSGAGANVLTFGAGSRLTVL.

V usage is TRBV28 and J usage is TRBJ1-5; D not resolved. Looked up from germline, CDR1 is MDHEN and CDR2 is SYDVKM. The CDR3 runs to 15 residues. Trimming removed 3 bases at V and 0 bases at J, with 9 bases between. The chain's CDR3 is CASSFVGYSNQPQHF. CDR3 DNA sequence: TGTGCCAGCAGTTTTGTGGGGTATAGCAATCAGCCCCAGCATTTT.

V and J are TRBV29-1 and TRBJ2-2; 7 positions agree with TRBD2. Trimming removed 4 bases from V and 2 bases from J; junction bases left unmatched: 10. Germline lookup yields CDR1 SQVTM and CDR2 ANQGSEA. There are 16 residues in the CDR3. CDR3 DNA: TGCAGCGTTGCATGGCCCGGGACTATTAACACCGGGGAGCTGTTTTTT. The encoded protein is CSVAWPGTINTGELFF.

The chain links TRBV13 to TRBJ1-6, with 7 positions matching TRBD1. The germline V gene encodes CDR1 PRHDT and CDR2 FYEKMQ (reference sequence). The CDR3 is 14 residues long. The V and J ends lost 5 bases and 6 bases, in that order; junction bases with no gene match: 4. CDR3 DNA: TGTGCCAGCAGCCACGACAGGGTTAATTCACCCCTCCACTTT. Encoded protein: CASSHDRVNSPLHF.

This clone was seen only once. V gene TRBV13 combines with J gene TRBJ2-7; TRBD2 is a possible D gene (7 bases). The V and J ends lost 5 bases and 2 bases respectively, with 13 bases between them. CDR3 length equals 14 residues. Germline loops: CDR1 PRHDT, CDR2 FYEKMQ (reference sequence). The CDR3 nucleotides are TGTGCCAGCAGCAGGGGGAGGGGGGCCTACGAGCAGTACTTC. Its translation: CASSRGRGAYEQYF.

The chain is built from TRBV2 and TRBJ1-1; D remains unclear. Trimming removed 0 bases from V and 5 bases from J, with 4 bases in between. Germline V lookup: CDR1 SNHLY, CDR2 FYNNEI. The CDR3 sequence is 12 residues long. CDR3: CASSEAQTEAFF. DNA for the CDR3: TGTGCCAGCAGTGAAGCCCAGACTGAAGCTTTCTTT.

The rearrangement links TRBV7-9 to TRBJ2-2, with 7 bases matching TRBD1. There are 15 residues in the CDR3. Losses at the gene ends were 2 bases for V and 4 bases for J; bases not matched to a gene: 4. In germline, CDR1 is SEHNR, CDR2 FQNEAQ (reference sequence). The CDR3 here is CASSLRDSATGELFF. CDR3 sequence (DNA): TGTGCCAGCAGCTTACGGGACAGCGCCACCGGGGAGCTGTTTTTT.

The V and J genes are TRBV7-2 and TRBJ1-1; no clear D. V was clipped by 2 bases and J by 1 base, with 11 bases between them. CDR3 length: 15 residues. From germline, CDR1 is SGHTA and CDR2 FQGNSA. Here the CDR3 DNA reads TGTGCCAGCAGCTTACGATGGGATCCGAACACTGAAGCTTTCTTT. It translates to CASSLRWDPNTEAFF.

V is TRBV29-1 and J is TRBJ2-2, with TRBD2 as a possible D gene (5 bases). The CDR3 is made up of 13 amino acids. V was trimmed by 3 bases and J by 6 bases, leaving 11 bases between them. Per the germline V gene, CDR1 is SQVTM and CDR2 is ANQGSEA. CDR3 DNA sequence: TGCAGCGTTGAGGTCCGGGGTGCCGGGGAGCTGTTTTTT. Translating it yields CSVEVRGAGELFF.

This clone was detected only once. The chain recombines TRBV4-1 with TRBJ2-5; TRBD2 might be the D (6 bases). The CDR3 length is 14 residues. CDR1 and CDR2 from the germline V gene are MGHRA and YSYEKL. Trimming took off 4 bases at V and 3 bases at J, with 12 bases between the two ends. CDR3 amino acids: CASSLLRGEETQYF. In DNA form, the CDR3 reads TGCGCCAGCAGCCTCCTGCGGGGCGAAGAGACCCAGTACTTC.

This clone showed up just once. CDR3 nucleotide sequence: TGTGCCTCTTTGGAGGGAGCTGAAGCTTTCTTT. Translation gives CASLEGAEAFF. The chain uses TRBV19 and TRBJ1-1; no reliable D call. The germline CDR1 and CDR2 sequences are LNHDA and SQIVND (reference sequence). The V end lost 11 bases, the J end lost 6 bases, and 13 bases lay between the germline ends. The CDR3 totals 11 residues.

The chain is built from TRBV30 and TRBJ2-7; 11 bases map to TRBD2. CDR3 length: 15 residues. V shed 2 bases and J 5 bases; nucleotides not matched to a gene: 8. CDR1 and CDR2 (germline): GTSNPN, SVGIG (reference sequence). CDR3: CAWSILAGGLNEQYF. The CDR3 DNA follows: TGTGCCTGGAGTATTCTAGCGGGGGGCCTCAACGAGCAGTACTTC.

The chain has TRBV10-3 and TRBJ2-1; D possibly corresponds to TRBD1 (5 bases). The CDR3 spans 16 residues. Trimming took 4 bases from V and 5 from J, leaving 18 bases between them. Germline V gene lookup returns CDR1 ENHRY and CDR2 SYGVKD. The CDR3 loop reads CAISGKQEFPHNEQFF. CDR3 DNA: TGTGCCATCAGTGGGAAACAGGAGTTTCCCCACAATGAGCAGTTCTTC.